The TCR beta chain described here comes from a study of T cell responses to AZD1222 COVID-19 vaccine. General study results and limits: Seropositive at baseline were only 5 to 7 AZD1222 recipients. Two AZD1222 doses significantly raised spike-specific TCR breadth and depth over controls. The donor group comprised mostly white British people and more females; the analysis possibly underestimated clonal diversity. Regions 160-218 and 743-854 held dominance among vaccine-associated CD4 TCRs, which spanned spike.

The assay was immunoSEQ multiplex PCR, and TCRdb's table has in-frame clones only and misses some. The data contain more than 150,000 clones, 94% of them seen just once; the ten biggest clones take up approximately 1.5%. V dropped 2 bases and J dropped 2 bases, with 10 bases sitting between them. The CDR3 sequence is 14 residues long. Germline V gene sequence: CDR1 MNHNY, CDR2 SVGAGI (reference sequence). Of note for this clone: Antigen specificity is unknown.

Here the sequenced sample was peripheral blood, taken 28 days after the second AZD1222 dose. V usage is TRBV6-6 and J usage is TRBJ2-7, with a possible D match to TRBD2 (7 bases). The sequence came from an adult who received the AZD1222 COVID-19 vaccine. This CDR3 reads CASSYPGGAYEQYF. The CDR3 coding sequence is TGTGCCAGCAGTTACCCGGGGGGCGCCTACGAGCAGTACTTC.